Presented here are 32 T cell receptor beta chains from one specimen sequenced in a study of CD8 T cells in ankylosing spondylitis. Via MiXCR, TCRdb re-called the 5' RACE reads, giving one row per CDR3 protein. Of around 250,000 distinct CDR3 sequences in the sample, 15% to 20% were seen once. Sequenced: blood, either unsorted or a sorted T cell fraction (not recorded which). These receptor sequences come from a male donor with ankylosing spondylitis or in good health (not recorded which).

The chain couples TRBV29-1 to TRBJ2-1; 12 nucleotides align to TRBD1. V was pared by 7 bases and J by 7 bases, with 5 bases of the junction left unmatched. Germline CDR1 SQVTM, CDR2 ANQGSEA. The CDR3 runs 13 residues. CDR3 residues: CSGGDRGPNEQFF. CDR3 nucleotides: TGCAGCGGAGGGGACAGGGGGCCGAATGAGCAGTTCTTC.

This clonotype was seen only a few times. The V gene is TRBV7-9, the J gene TRBJ1-3, with D perhaps TRBD1 (6 bases). The CDR3 has 13 amino acids. V lost 8 bases, J lost 4 bases, and 12 bases lay in between. Germline loops: CDR1 SEHNR, CDR2 FQNEAQ (reference sequence). CDR3 protein: CASHLDRGNTIYF. CDR3 DNA: TGTGCCAGCCACCTCGACAGGGGAAACACCATATATTTT.

Note on this clonotype: A much larger clone differs from this one at a single base, so this may be a read error. The chain couples TRBV5-1 to TRBJ2-1, with D unclear. From germline, CDR1 is SGHRS and CDR2 YFSETQ. The CDR3 length is 15 residues. CDR3 coding DNA: TGCGCCAGCAGCTTGGGCTACAACCGTCGCGATGAGCAGATCTTC. Amino acids: CASSLGYNRRDEQIF.

This clonotype was observed a handful of times. J is TRBJ1-5 and V is TRBV12-3 or TRBV12-4; D is uncertain. This CDR3 is built from 13 residues. V lost 5 bases and J 3 bases, leaving 8 bases between the germline ends. DNA for the CDR3: TGTGCCAGCAGTACCCCGCTCAATCAGCCCCAGCATTTT. This sequence encodes CASSTPLNQPQHF.

The V call is TRBV9, the J call TRBJ2-1; 9 bases line up with TRBD1. The junction had 1 base not matched to a gene; V was cut back by 3 bases and J by 3 bases. This CDR3 comprises 14 residues. The germline CDR1 and CDR2 sequences are SGDLS and YYNGEE. CDR3 residues: CASSGDRDYNEQFF. The CDR3 DNA sequence: TGTGCCAGCAGCGGGGACAGGGACTACAATGAGCAGTTCTTC.

There are a few counts of this clonotype. The chain uses TRBV27 and TRBJ2-7, with D perhaps given as TRBD1 or TRBD2 (5 bases each). Germline V gene data show CDR1 as MNHEY and CDR2 as SMNVEV (reference sequence). The V and J ends lost 3 bases and 5 bases respectively, with 14 bases between them. This CDR3 is 14 amino acids long. CDR3: CASSFLGPGDEQYF. For the CDR3, the DNA is TGTGCCAGCAGTTTCCTGGGACCCGGGGACGAGCAGTACTTC.

This clonotype was counted a few times. This chain connects TRBV29-1 to TRBJ2-1, with 8 nucleotides matching TRBD2. V lost 6 bases to trimming and J lost 0 bases; unmatched junction nucleotides: 10. The germline V gene has CDR1 SQVTM and CDR2 ANQGSEA. The CDR3 sequence is 16 residues long. In DNA form, the CDR3 reads TGCAGCGTCCTCGGACTAGCCGCCGACTCCTACAATGAGCAGTTCTTC. Translated: CSVLGLAADSYNEQFF.

The V call is TRBV7-6, the J call TRBJ2-5, with TRBD2 as a possible D gene (6 bases). V gave up 4 bases and J gave up 2 bases, with 23 bases separating them. This CDR3 is built from 18 residues. In germline, CDR1 is SGHVS, CDR2 FNYEAQ. CDR3 sequence: CASSYPGHGGWSQETQYF. The CDR3 nucleotides are TGTGCCAGCAGCTACCCCGGACACGGAGGGTGGAGTCAAGAGACCCAGTACTTC.

The genes are TRBV29-1 and TRBJ2-2, with TRBD2 as a possible D gene (6 bases). The CDR3 contains 13 residues. Trimming took off 6 bases at V and 4 bases at J, with 12 bases between the two ends. Germline-derived CDR1 and CDR2 are SQVTM and ANQGSEA. This chain's CDR3 is CSVTRDFTGELFF. The CDR3 region has the DNA TGCAGCGTAACCAGGGACTTCACCGGGGAGCTGTTTTTT.

This clonotype was detected only a few times. The V gene is TRBV25-1, the J gene TRBJ2-7; 9 positions match TRBD1. Germline V gene data show CDR1 as MGHDK and CDR2 as SYGVNS. The CDR3 runs 14 residues. V dropped 1 base and J dropped 11; count of bases not matched to a gene: 9. Here the CDR3 DNA reads TGTGCCAGCAGTGAATTGTGGACAGGGGTCGGGGAGTACTTC. This sequence encodes CASSELWTGVGEYF.

J is TRBJ1-5 and V is TRBV28, with D maybe TRBD1 (6 bases). The CDR3 consists of 14 residues. CDR1 and CDR2 from the germline V gene are MDHEN and SYDVKM. The V end lost 1 base, the J end lost 7 bases, and 11 bases lay between the germline ends. CDR3 nucleotides: TGTGCCAGCAGTTTATACAGGGTAGGACAGCCCCAGCATTTT. Residues: CASSLYRVGQPQHF.

This clonotype was picked up many times. This chain joins TRBV5-5 and TRBJ2-7; TRBD2 matches at 12 bases. CDR1 and CDR2 from the germline V gene are SGHKS and YYEKEE (reference sequence). The length of the CDR3 is 15 residues. Trimming took 4 bases from V and 3 from J; bases not matched to a gene: 5. In nucleotides, the CDR3 is TGTGCCAGCAGCCTGACTAGCGGGAGATTCTACGAGCAGTACTTC. Translated, it gives CASSLTSGRFYEQYF.

This clonotype appeared a few times. The chain's CDR3 is CASSAGGTDTQYF. Written as DNA, the CDR3 is TGTGCCAGCAGTGCAGGGGGCACAGATACGCAGTATTTT. The rearrangement uses TRBV6-4 and TRBJ2-3, with a weak D call TRBD1 (6 bases). The CDR3 sequence is 13 residues long. Between the trimmed V and J ends, which lost 4 bases and 1 base, there was a span of 6 bases. From germline, CDR1 is MRHNA and CDR2 SNTAGT.

This clonotype was seen a few times. The chain recombines TRBV29-1 with TRBJ2-4, with TRBD2 as a possible D gene (5 bases). The CDR3 is made up of 13 amino acids. V lost 8 bases, J lost 8 bases, and 19 bases lay in between. Germline CDR1 SQVTM, CDR2 ANQGSEA. In DNA form, the CDR3 reads TGCAGCTCCGTGGAGGCGCTCGGGGACATTCAGTACTTC. This gives the protein CSSVEALGDIQYF.

The rearrangement joins TRBV4-1 to TRBJ1-1, with a weak D call TRBD1 (5 bases). The CDR3 runs 12 residues. The germline CDR1 and CDR2 sequences are MGHRA and YSYEKL. Trimming took off 8 bases at V and 3 bases at J, with 10 bases between the two ends. The CDR3 region has the DNA TGCGCCAGCCGGCCGGGGCACACTGAAGCTTTCTTT. Translated: CASRPGHTEAFF.

This clonotype was seen a few times. This chain uses TRBV4-1 with TRBJ2-2; D ambiguous. The CDR3 length is 16 residues. Trimming stripped 4 bases from V and 0 bases from J, with 12 bases between. CDR1 is MGHRA and CDR2 is YSYEKL in the germline V gene. CDR3 amino acids: CASSRLLGSNTGELFF. The CDR3 nucleotides are TGCGCCAGCAGCCGCCTTTTGGGCTCGAACACCGGGGAGCTGTTTTTT.

This clonotype occurred a few times. V is TRBV20-1 and J is TRBJ2-1, with 11 bases identical to TRBD2. V lost 3 bases to trimming and J lost 1 base; unmatched junction nucleotides: 2. Germline V gives CDR1 DFQATT, CDR2 SNEGSKA (reference sequence). The CDR3 is 15 amino acids. CDR3 sequence: CSARRLAGSYNEQFF. In DNA, the CDR3 is TGCAGTGCTAGGCGACTAGCGGGATCCTACAATGAGCAGTTCTTC.

This clonotype was observed at least ten times. This chain joins TRBV7-2 and TRBJ2-7, with 11 bases fitting TRBD2. This CDR3 has 16 amino acids. Germline lookup yields CDR1 SGHTA and CDR2 FQGNSA. With V trimmed by 5 bases and J by 4 bases, 10 bases remained unmatched. The chain's CDR3 is CASSRRLAGPYYEQYF. The CDR3 nucleotides read TGTGCCAGCAGCCGAAGACTAGCGGGACCTTATTACGAGCAGTACTTC.

As DNA, the CDR3 is TGTGCCAGCAGCTTAGGAGGCTGGTCACCCCTCCACTTT. It encodes CASSLGGWSPLHF. The chain uses TRBV7-2 and TRBJ1-6; D unclear. Per germline, CDR1 SGHTA and CDR2 FQGNSA. Trimming took 1 base from V and 10 from J, leaving 8 bases between them. There are 13 residues in the CDR3.

The V gene is TRBV20-1, the J gene TRBJ2-7, with TRBD2 matching over 10 bases. V shed 3 bases, J shed 6 bases, and the junction held 8 bases outside the gene matches. This CDR3 is built from 14 residues. Germline assignment: CDR1 DFQATT and CDR2 SNEGSKA (reference sequence). Here the CDR3 DNA reads TGCAGTGCTAGCTCCCTAGCGGGAGTTTCCGAGCAGTACTTC. As protein: CSASSLAGVSEQYF.

This clonotype was picked up many times. The chain employs TRBV10-3 and TRBJ2-5; a possible D gene is TRBD2 (6 bases). Germline V lookup: CDR1 ENHRY, CDR2 SYGVKD. The CDR3 is made up of 13 amino acids. Between the trimmed V and J ends, which lost 10 bases and 2 bases, there was a span of 14 bases. The CDR3 sequence is CASRGTEQETQYF. The CDR3 bases are TGTGCCAGTCGGGGGACTGAGCAAGAGACCCAGTACTTC.

J is TRBJ1-2 and V is TRBV6-5, with D maybe TRBD1 (5 bases). Germline CDR1 is MNHEY and CDR2 is SVGAGI. V lost 2 bases and J lost 3, with 13 bases in between. This CDR3 is 15 amino acids long. The CDR3 DNA sequence: TGTGCCAGCAGTTACCTTCTGGGGCGCGACTATGGCTACACCTTC. It translates to CASSYLLGRDYGYTF.

The chain uses TRBV29-1 and TRBJ2-1; 7 nucleotides line up with TRBD1. The CDR3 is made up of 14 amino acids. Unmatched junction bases numbered 5, after V lost 1 base and J lost 5 bases. From germline, CDR1 is SQVTM and CDR2 ANQGSEA. The CDR3 DNA sequence: TGCAGCGTTGAAGTTAGGGACAGACACAATGAGCAGTTCTTC. It yields the protein CSVEVRDRHNEQFF.

The chain joins TRBV7-9 to TRBJ1-4; D gene ambiguous. The germline gives CDR1 SEHNR, CDR2 FQNEAQ (reference sequence). V was shortened by 5 bases and J by 6 bases, with 10 bases between the two germline ends. The CDR3 has 13 amino acids. The CDR3 here is CASSPSADEKLFF. DNA of the CDR3: TGTGCCAGCAGCCCCAGTGCGGATGAAAAACTGTTTTTT.

DNA of the CDR3: TGCAGTGATAGCGGGAACACCGGGGAGCTGTTTTTT. Encoded protein: CSDSGNTGELFF. The rearrangement uses TRBV20-1 and TRBJ2-2; perhaps TRBD2 as D (6 bases). CDR1 is DFQATT, CDR2 SNEGSKA, per germline (reference sequence). V lost 7 bases and J 1 base, leaving 7 bases between the germline ends. The length of the CDR3 is 12 residues.

This clonotype has just a few counts. V is TRBV27 and J is TRBJ1-6; no reliable D call. The CDR3 length is 16 residues. V lost 6 bases to trimming and J lost 7 bases, with 19 bases between them. Germline CDR1 reads MNHEY; CDR2 reads SMNVEV (reference sequence). CDR3 protein: CASRENGPTGNSPLHF. CDR3 in DNA: TGTGCCAGCAGAGAAAACGGACCGACCGGGAATTCACCCCTCCACTTT.

The chain employs TRBV7-8 and TRBJ2-1; D gene unclear. The CDR3 length is 15 residues. The V and J ends lost 0 bases and 6 bases respectively, with 12 bases between them. CDR1 SGHVS and CDR2 FQNEAQ come from the germline V gene. This chain's CDR3 is CASSLAGINVNEQFF. The CDR3 DNA reads TGTGCCAGCAGCTTAGCAGGAATCAACGTCAATGAGCAGTTCTTC.

J is TRBJ2-1 and V is TRBV27; TRBD2 matches at 8 bases. The CDR3 is 17 residues long. Germline V gives CDR1 MNHEY, CDR2 SMNVEV (reference sequence). V was pared by 5 bases and J by 3 bases, with 12 bases of the junction left unmatched. Here the CDR3 reads CASSLATSGTSYNEQFF. In DNA form, the CDR3 reads TGTGCCAGCAGTCTTGCAACATCCGGGACTAGCTACAATGAGCAGTTCTTC.

This clonotype has more than one count but fewer than ten. The V and J genes are TRBV2 and TRBJ2-1; unclear D gene. Germline loops: CDR1 SNHLY, CDR2 FYNNEI. V gave up 2 bases and J gave up 0 bases, with 20 bases separating them. The CDR3 is 19 amino acids. Here the CDR3 reads CASSELRASVLSSYNEQFF. Here the CDR3 DNA reads TGTGCCAGCAGTGAACTCCGGGCCTCCGTTCTAAGCTCCTACAATGAGCAGTTCTTC.

This chain uses TRBV29-1 with TRBJ2-3, with D hard to call. Looked up from germline, CDR1 is SQVTM and CDR2 is ANQGSEA. The CDR3 sequence is 14 residues long. Trimming shortened V by 1 base and J by 6 bases, and 14 bases separated the two germline ends. CDR3: CSVEGGFTSDTQYF. The DNA for the CDR3 is TGCAGCGTTGAAGGAGGATTTACGAGCGATACGCAGTATTTT.

This clonotype was seen many times. The chain combines TRBV13 with TRBJ2-7; D not certain. The CDR3 covers 11 residues. The germline V gene has CDR1 PRHDT and CDR2 FYEKMQ (reference sequence). Trimming shortened V by 8 bases and J by 3 bases, and 8 bases separated the two germline ends. The CDR3 sequence: CASGNYYEQYF. The DNA of the CDR3 is TGTGCCAGCGGAAATTACTACGAGCAGTACTTC.

This clonotype occurred many times. V is TRBV29-1 and J is TRBJ2-5; possibly TRBD2 for D (5 bases). CDR1 SQVTM and CDR2 ANQGSEA come from the germline V gene. V was cut by 8 bases and J by 3 bases, with 16 bases left in between. This CDR3 is built from 13 residues. This CDR3 reads CSSRTGNEETQYF. CDR3 sequence (DNA): TGCAGCTCAAGGACTGGGAATGAAGAGACCCAGTACTTC.